A single sample is the source of the 7 T cell receptor beta chains below, sequenced in a study of blood T cell repertoires in COVID-19. The table came from immunoSEQ multiplex PCR; TCRdb's copy has only in-frame clones and leaves some out. The sample includes approximately 190,000 clones, around 84% of them seen just once. Specimen: peripheral blood. These receptors were obtained from a man aged 80 or over with acute or convalescent COVID-19.

The V call is TRBV15, the J call TRBJ2-7; the match to TRBD2 covers 9 bases. The V segment lost 0 bases and the J segment 1 base; nucleotides outside the gene matches: 7. This CDR3 has 17 residues. Germline lookup yields CDR1 LNHNV and CDR2 YYDKDF (reference sequence). CDR3 region: CATSRERPAGGSYEQYF. The CDR3 DNA is TGTGCCACCAGCAGAGAACGGCCAGCGGGAGGATCCTACGAGCAGTACTTC. Variable domain in full (rest from reference TRBV15 and TRBJ2-7): DAMVIQNPRYQVTQFGKPVTLSCSQTLNHNVMYWYQQKSSQAPKLLFHYYDKDFNNEADTPDNFQSRRPNTSFCFLDIRSPGLGDTAMYLCATSRERPAGGSYEQYFGPGTRLTVT.

The chain employs TRBV11-3 and TRBJ2-5; maybe TRBD2 (6 bases). CDR3 length: 16 residues. Germline CDR1 is SGHNT and CDR2 is YENEEA. V lost 1 base and J 2 bases, leaving 14 bases between the germline ends. The CDR3 spells CASSLALLAGQETQYF. CDR3 sequence (DNA): TGTGCCAGCAGCTTAGCTCTCTTGGCGGGACAAGAGACCCAGTACTTC.

This clone was observed a single time. V is TRBV10-3 and J is TRBJ1-1, with a possible D match to TRBD1 (6 bases). The CDR3 sequence is 13 residues long. V was trimmed by 10 bases and J by 1 base, leaving 13 bases between them. The V gene's germline CDR1 is ENHRY and CDR2 SYGVKD. The CDR3 nucleotides are TGTGCCACGGCTGAGGGACAGAACACTGAAGCTTTCTTT. Translation: CATAEGQNTEAFF.

The gene calls are TRBV5-4 and TRBJ1-6; the D gene is possibly TRBD1 (6 bases). V dropped 4 bases and J dropped 6 bases, with 11 bases sitting between them. CDR3 length: 14 residues. Germline CDR1 SGHNT, CDR2 YYREEE (reference sequence). CDR3 nucleotide sequence: TGTGCCAGCAGCGTACAGGGCGGTAATTCACCCCTCCACTTT. Translation gives CASSVQGGNSPLHF.

The V call is TRBV10-1, the J call TRBJ2-7; 11 nucleotides agree with TRBD1. The CDR3 sequence is 14 residues long. Germline V gene data show CDR1 as WNHNN and CDR2 as SYGVQD (reference sequence). The J segment lost 2 bases and the V segment lost 7 bases, leaving 4 bases of the junction unmatched. CDR3 nucleotide sequence: TGCGCCAGCACGGGGACAGGGGGTACCTACGAGCAGTACGTC. It encodes CASTGTGGTYEQYV.

This clone was counted a few times. The rearrangement joins TRBV20-1 to TRBJ2-7; D unclear. Germline loops: CDR1 DFQATT, CDR2 SNEGSKA (reference sequence). The CDR3 totals 10 residues. V was shortened by 6 bases and J by 4 bases, with 7 bases between the two germline ends. The CDR3 spells CSAQNYEQYF. The CDR3 DNA sequence: TGCAGTGCCCAGAATTACGAGCAGTACTTC.

This clone was counted a few times. The rearrangement links TRBV18 to TRBJ1-1; 7 bases align to TRBD1. Trimming removed 2 bases from V and 4 bases from J; junction bases left unmatched: 10. In germline, CDR1 is KGHSH, CDR2 LQKENI. This CDR3 has 16 residues. CDR3 region: CASSPIRQGQSTEAFF. The CDR3 DNA follows: TGTGCCAGCTCACCAATAAGACAGGGCCAGAGCACTGAAGCTTTCTTT.